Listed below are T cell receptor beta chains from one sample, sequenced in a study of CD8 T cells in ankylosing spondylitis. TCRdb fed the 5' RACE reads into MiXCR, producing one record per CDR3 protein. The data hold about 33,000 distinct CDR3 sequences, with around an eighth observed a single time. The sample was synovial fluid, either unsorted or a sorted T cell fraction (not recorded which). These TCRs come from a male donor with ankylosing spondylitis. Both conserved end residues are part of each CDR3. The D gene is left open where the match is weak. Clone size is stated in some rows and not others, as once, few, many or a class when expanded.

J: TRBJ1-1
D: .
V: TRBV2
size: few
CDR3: CASSAPSGTSLNTEAFF
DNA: TGTGCCAGCAGCGCCCCCTCCGGGACCTCTTTGAACACTGAAGCTTTCTTT

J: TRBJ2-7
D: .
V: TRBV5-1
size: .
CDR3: CASSLEGRSYEQYF
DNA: TGCGCCAGCAGCTTGGAAGGCAGATCCTACGAGCAGTACTTC

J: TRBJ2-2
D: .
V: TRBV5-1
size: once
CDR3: CASSTVNTGELFF
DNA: TGCGCCAGCAGCACGGTTAACACCGGGGAGCTGTTTTTT

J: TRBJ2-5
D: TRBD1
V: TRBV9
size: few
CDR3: CASSVSGTAKETQYF
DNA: TGTGCCAGCAGCGTATCTGGGACAGCAAAAGAGACCCAGTACTTC

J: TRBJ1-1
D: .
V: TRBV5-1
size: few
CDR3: CASSLESKNTEAFF
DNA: TGCGCCAGCAGCCTGGAGAGCAAGAACACTGAAGCTTTCTTT

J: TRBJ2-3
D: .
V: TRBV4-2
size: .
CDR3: CASSQVFAGSLTDTQYF
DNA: TGTGCCAGCAGCCAAGTCTTTGCGGGGAGCTTGACAGATACGCAGTATTTT

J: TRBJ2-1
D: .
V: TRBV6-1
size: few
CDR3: CASRKPGRNNEQFF
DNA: TGTGCCAGCAGAAAACCCGGACGGAACAATGAGCAGTTCTTC

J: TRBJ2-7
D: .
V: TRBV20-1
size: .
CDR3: CSARRRSTGEQYF
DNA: TGCAGTGCTAGACGACGGTCAACCGGCGAGCAGTACTTC

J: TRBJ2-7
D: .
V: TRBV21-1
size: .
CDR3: CASSKDQGASYEQYF
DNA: TGTGCCAGCAGCAAAGATCAGGGGGCGTCCTACGAGCAGTACTTC

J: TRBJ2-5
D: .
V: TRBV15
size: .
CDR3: CATSSRDGEETQYF
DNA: TGTGCCACCAGTTCCCGGGACGGAGAAGAGACCCAGTACTTC

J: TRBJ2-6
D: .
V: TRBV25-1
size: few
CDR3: CASSDPGFSSGANVLTF
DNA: TGTGCCAGCAGTGATCCGGGCTTCTCCTCTGGGGCCAACGTCCTGACTTTC

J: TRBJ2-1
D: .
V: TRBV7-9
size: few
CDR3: CASSPLRGDNEQFF
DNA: TGTGCCAGCAGCCCTTTAAGAGGCGACAATGAGCAGTTCTTC

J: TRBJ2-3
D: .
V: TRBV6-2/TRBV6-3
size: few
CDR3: CASSPWDTQYF
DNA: TGTGCCAGCAGCCCCTGGGATACGCAGTATTTT

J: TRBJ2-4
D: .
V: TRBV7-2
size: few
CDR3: CASSLPRRVAKNIQYF
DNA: TGTGCCAGCAGCTTACCCCGACGGGTAGCCAAAAACATTCAGTACTTC

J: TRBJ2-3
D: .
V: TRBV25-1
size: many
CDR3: CASSGDRQKIRADTQYF
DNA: TGTGCCAGCAGTGGCGACAGACAGAAGATTCGCGCAGATACGCAGTATTTT

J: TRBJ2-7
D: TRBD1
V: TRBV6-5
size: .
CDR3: CASSYWEPRQGYEQYF
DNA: TGTGCCAGCAGTTACTGGGAACCTAGACAGGGGTACGAGCAGTACTTC

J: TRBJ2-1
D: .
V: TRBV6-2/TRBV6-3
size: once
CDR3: CASSYGLGRFF
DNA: TGTGCCAGCAGTTACGGACTGGGGAGGTTCTTC

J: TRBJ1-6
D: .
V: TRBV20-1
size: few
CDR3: CSARDQAVREFSPLHF
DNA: TGCAGTGCTAGAGATCAGGCCGTCAGGGAGTTTTCACCCCTCCACTTT

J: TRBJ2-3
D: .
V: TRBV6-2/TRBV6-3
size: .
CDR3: CASSYIDITDTQYF
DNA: TGTGCCAGCAGTTACATCGACATAACAGATACGCAGTATTTT

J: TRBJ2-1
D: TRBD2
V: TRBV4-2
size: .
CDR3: CASSPIGLGSSYNEQFF
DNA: TGTGCCAGCAGCCCGATAGGACTAGGAAGCTCCTACAATGAGCAGTTCTTC

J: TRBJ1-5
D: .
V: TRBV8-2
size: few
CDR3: CASSSGIRCNQPQHF
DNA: TGTGCCAGCAGCTCCGGGATTCGCTGCAATCAGCCCCAGCATTTT

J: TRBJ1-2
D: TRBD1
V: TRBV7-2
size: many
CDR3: CASSLALAGGNGYTF
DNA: TGTGCCAGCAGCTTAGCGCTGGCAGGGGGCAATGGCTACACCTTC

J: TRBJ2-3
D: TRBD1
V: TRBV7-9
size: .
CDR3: CASSLADREEDTQYF
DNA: TGTGCCAGCAGCTTAGCGGACAGGGAGGAAGATACGCAGTATTTT

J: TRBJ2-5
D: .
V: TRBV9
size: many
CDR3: CASSGLQETQYF
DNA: TGTGCCAGCAGCGGATTACAAGAGACCCAGTACTTC

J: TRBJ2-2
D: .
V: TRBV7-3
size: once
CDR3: CASSLVGPANTGELFF
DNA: TGTGCCAGCAGCTTAGTGGGACCCGCGAACACCGGGGAGCTGTTTTTT

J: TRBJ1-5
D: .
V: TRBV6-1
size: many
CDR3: CASSEIGDQPQHF
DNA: TGTGCCAGCAGCGAAATTGGGGATCAGCCCCAGCATTTT

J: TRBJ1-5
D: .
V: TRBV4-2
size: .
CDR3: CASSQVQGEAQPQHF
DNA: TGTGCCAGCAGCCAAGTGCAGGGAGAGGCTCAGCCCCAGCATTTT

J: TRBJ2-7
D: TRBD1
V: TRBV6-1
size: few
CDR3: CASRHGTGGYEQYF
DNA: TGTGCCAGCAGGCACGGGACAGGGGGCTACGAGCAGTACTTC